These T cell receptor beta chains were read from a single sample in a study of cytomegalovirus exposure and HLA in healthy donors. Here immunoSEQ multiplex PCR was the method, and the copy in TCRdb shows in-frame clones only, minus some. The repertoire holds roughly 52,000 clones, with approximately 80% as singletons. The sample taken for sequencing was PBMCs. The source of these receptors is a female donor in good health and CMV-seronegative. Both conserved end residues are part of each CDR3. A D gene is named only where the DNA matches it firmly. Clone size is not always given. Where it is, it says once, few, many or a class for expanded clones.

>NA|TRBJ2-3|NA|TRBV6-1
TGTGCCAGCGCGAGACTAGGTACGCAGTATTTT
CASARLGTQYF
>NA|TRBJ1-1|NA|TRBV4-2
TGTGCCAGCAGCCAAGATGGTAGTGAAGCTTTCTTT
CASSQDGSEAFF
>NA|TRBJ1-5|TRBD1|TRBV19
TGTGCCAGTAGTATAAGTAGGGGCGCGGGGACAGGACTAAATCAGCCCCAGCATTTT
CASSISRGAGTGLNQPQHF
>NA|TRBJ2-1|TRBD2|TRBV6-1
TGTGCCAGCAATTCGATAGCGGGGGGGCACAATGAGCAGTTCTTC
CASNSIAGGHNEQFF
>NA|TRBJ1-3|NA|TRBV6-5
TGTGCCAGCAGTTACGGGGGCGTCGGAAACACCATATATTTT
CASSYGGVGNTIYF
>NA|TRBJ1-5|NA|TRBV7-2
TGTGCCAGCAGCTTAGTTGTGACACTGGTTGATCAGCCCCAGCATTTT
CASSLVVTLVDQPQHF
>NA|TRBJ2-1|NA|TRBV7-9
TGTGCCAGCACCCTCTTCCCGGGTAATGAGCAGTTCTTC
CASTLFPGNEQFF
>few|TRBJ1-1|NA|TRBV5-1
TGCGCCAGCACCGGGGAGGGTTCGCTAGAAGCTTTCTTT
CASTGEGSLEAFF
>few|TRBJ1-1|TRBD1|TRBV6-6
TGTGCCAGCAGTTACTCCCGGACAGGGACTGAAGCTTTCTTT
CASSYSRTGTEAFF
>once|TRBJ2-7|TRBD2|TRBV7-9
TGTTCCAGCAGCCCGCCTAGGGCCTCGGGGGGGTACGAGCAGTACTTC
CSSSPPRASGGYEQYF
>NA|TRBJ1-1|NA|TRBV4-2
TGTGCCAGCAGCCAAACGGGGAAGAACACTGAAGCTTTCTTT
CASSQTGKNTEAFF
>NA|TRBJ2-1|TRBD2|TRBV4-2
TGTGCCAGCAGCCAAGAGAGTTGGACTAGCGGGGTCAATGAGCAGTTCTTC
CASSQESWTSGVNEQFF
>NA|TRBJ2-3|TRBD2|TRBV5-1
TGCGCCAGCAGCGCGCGGACTAGCGGGGGAGATACGCAGTATTTT
CASSARTSGGDTQYF
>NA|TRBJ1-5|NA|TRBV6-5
TGTGCCAGCAGTTCAAGGAGTAATAGCAATCAGCCCCAGCATTTT
CASSSRSNSNQPQHF
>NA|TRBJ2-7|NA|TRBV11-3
TGTGCCAGCAGCTTAGGGCAGGGGGGAATCTACGAGCAGTACTTC
CASSLGQGGIYEQYF
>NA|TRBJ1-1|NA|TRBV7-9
TGTGCCAGCAGCTTAGGATTATCGGGGACTGAAGCTTTCTTT
CASSLGLSGTEAFF
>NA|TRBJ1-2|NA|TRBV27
TGTGCCAGCCATAGGGGGGGCCCGTTCAGCTATGGCTACACCTTC
CASHRGGPFSYGYTF
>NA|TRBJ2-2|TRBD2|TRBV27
TGTGCCAGCAGTTTATCGGGACTAGCGGGGGGGCGAACCGGGGAGCTGTTTTTT
CASSLSGLAGGRTGELFF
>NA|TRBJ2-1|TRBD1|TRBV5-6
TGTGCCAGCAGCCCGGACAGGGGATCCTACAATGAGCAGTTCTTC
CASSPDRGSYNEQFF
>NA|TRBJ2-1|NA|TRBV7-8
TGTGCCAGCAGCGTACGGGACACGAGCTCCTACAATGAGCAGTTCTTC
CASSVRDTSSYNEQFF
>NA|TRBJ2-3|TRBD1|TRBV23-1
TGCGCCAGCAAACAGGGGGGTAGCACAGATACGCAGTATTTT
CASKQGGSTDTQYF
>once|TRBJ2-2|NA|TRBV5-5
TGTGCCAGCAGCCCACGGGACTTGCGCGCCGGGGAGCTGTTTTTT
CASSPRDLRAGELFF
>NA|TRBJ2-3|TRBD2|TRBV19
TGTGCCAGCGATCTTCGCGCGGGGGGATACACAGATACGCAGTATTTT
CASDLRAGGYTDTQYF
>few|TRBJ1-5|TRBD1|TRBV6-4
TGTGCCAGCACCACGGGACAGGGAATGGATCAGCCCCAGCATTTT
CASTTGQGMDQPQHF
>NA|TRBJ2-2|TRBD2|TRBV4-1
TGCGCCAGCAGTCCGACTAGCGGGGGCCGGAACACCGGGGAGCTGTTTTTT
CASSPTSGGRNTGELFF
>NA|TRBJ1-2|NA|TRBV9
TGTGCCAGCAGCGTAGATTTAGGGGTCCCTGGCTACACCTTC
CASSVDLGVPGYTF
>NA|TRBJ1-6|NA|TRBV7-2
TGTGCCAGCAGCTTAGCATTCGGGGGTGATAATTCACCCCTCCACTTT
CASSLAFGGDNSPLHF
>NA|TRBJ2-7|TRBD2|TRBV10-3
TGTGCCATCAGTGAGTACGAGCGGGGAATATACGAGCAGTACTTC
CAISEYERGIYEQYF
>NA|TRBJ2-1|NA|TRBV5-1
TGCGCCAGCAGCGATGAACACAGTACCTACAATGAGCAGTTCTTC
CASSDEHSTYNEQFF
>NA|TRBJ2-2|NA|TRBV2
TGTGCCAGCAGTGAAACGCGGACTAACGGGGAGCTGTTTTTT
CASSETRTNGELFF
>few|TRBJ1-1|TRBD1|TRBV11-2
TGTGCCAGCAGCGACAGGGTGAACACTGAAGCTTTCTTT
CASSDRVNTEAFF
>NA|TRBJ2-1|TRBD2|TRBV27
TGTGCCAGCAGCCGCGGGGGGAGTTCCTACAATGAGCAGTTCTTC
CASSRGGSSYNEQFF
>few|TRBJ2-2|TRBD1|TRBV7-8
TGTGCCAGCAGCCACTACAGGGGCTACACCGGGGAGCTGTTTTTT
CASSHYRGYTGELFF
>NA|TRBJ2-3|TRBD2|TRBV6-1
TGTGCCAGCAGTGGACTAGCGGGGGGCGGAGGGTCAGATACGCAGTATTTT
CASSGLAGGGGSDTQYF
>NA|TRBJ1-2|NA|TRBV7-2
TGTGCCAGCAGCCCAAGAGGCGGGCCGGTCTATGGCTACACCTTC
CASSPRGGPVYGYTF
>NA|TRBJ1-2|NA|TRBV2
TGTGCCAGCAGTGCCGGGACTCTCTATGGCTACACCTTC
CASSAGTLYGYTF
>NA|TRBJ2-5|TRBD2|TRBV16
TGTGCCAGCAGCCAGACCGGGACTAGCGGGGTAATCTTACAAGAGACCCAGTACTTC
CASSQTGTSGVILQETQYF
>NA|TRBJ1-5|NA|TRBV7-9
TGTGCCAGCAGCTTAGGCACGGGGGTCGGCAATCAGCCCCAGCATTTT
CASSLGTGVGNQPQHF
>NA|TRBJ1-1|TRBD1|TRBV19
TGTGCCAGTACTCCGGGACAGGGTAAAATTTGGAACACTGAAGCTTTCTTT
CASTPGQGKIWNTEAFF
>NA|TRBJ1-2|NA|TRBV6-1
TGTGCCAGCGCGCCCCGGGACACATATGGCTACACCTTC
CASAPRDTYGYTF
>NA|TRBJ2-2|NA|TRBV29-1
TGCAGCGTTGGGGCGGTGGCGGGGCCGAACACCGGGGAGCTGTTTTTT
CSVGAVAGPNTGELFF
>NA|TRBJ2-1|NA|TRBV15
TGTGCCACCAGCAGCGCTGGGAAAACAGGGAGCTCCTACAATGAGCAGTTCTTC
CATSSAGKTGSSYNEQFF
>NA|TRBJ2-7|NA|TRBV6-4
TGTGCCAGCAGTGACGGGGCCACCGCCGAGCAGTACTTC
CASSDGATAEQYF
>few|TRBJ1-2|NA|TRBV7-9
TGTGCCAGCAGCTCCCACAGCCTCGGTGCAGACTATGGCTACACCTTC
CASSSHSLGADYGYTF
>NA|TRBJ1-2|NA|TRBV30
TGTGCCTGGAGTGGAGAACCCCGGGACTATGGCTACACCTTC
CAWSGEPRDYGYTF
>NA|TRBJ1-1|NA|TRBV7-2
TGTGCCAGCAGCTTAACCAGGGGATGGGCTTTCTTT
CASSLTRGWAFF
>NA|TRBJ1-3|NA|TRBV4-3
TGCGCCAGCAGCCAAGACGGCAGGTCTGGAAACACCATATATTTT
CASSQDGRSGNTIYF
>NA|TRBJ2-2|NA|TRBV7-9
TGTGCCAGCAGCTCCTGGGGACAGAACACCGGGGAGCTGTTTTTT
CASSSWGQNTGELFF
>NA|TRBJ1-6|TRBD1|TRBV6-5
TGTGCCAGCAGTTATACAGGGGAGTGGGCGGATTCACCCCTCCACTTT
CASSYTGEWADSPLHF
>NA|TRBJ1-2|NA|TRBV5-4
TGTGCCAGCAGCTCTATATTGGGAGGGCTTGGTGGCTACACCTTC
CASSSILGGLGGYTF
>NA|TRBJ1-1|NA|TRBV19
TGTGCCAGTACTTTACAGCAGAACACTGAAGCTTTCTTT
CASTLQQNTEAFF
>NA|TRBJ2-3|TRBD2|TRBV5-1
TGCGCCAGCAGCGTAGGACTAGCGGGGGCCACAGATACGCAGTATTTT
CASSVGLAGATDTQYF
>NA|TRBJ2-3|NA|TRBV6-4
TGTGCCAGCAGTGACTCCGGGAACACAGATACGCAGTATTTT
CASSDSGNTDTQYF
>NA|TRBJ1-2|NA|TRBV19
TGTGCCAGTAGTATCCTGGGGAGGTATGGCTACACCTTC
CASSILGRYGYTF
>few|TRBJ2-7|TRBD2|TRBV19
TGTGCCAGTAGTTCCCGCGCACTCATTAGCGGGGGCCGATACGAGCAGTACTTC
CASSSRALISGGRYEQYF